Listed here is a single T cell receptor beta chain. The antigen is not known. Germline and junction disagree at one end, which may indicate a read error. Documented treatment: oral pan-JAK inhibitor, 5-10 mg twice daily. Following RNA extraction, reverse transcription yielded cDNA that acted as the sequencing template. Repertoires were generated with immunoSEQ multiplex PCR, while TCRdb's copy carries only in-frame clones and drops some. The table includes over 70,000 clones, about 71% detected once. CDR1 is MNHEY and CDR2 is SVGAGI in the germline V gene. This CDR3 contains 13 residues. This sample stems from a study of CD8+ T cells in alopecia areata. Points from the study as a whole: Within the top 100, expanded CD8+ clones significantly decreased with tofacitinib, as did scalp clonality. With tofacitinib ongoing, many expanded lesional clones persisted in both scalp and blood.

Sequenced material: CD8+ T cells sorted from blood, taken at week 24, from a patient treated with tofacitinib. This clonotype was sampled from a human donor with alopecia areata. V is TRBV6-5 and J is TRBJ2-1; D perhaps matches TRBD2 (6 bases). CDR3 sequence: CASSWDSDNEQFF. DNA of the CDR3: TGTGCCAGCAGTTGGGACTCCGACAATGAGCAGTTCTTC.